This T cell receptor (beta chain) was sequenced in a study of T cell responses to AZD1222 COVID-19 vaccine. Study results and caveats: Unmutated regions of variants are reportedly targeted by nearly half of spike-specific TCRs.

A remark on this clone: Its antigen is still unknown.

V shed 4 bases and J shed 2 bases, with 12 bases lying between them. The CDR3 runs 15 residues. Germline V lookup: CDR1 SGHRS, CDR2 YFSETQ. Libraries were prepared by immunoSEQ multiplex PCR; TCRdb keeps only in-frame clonotypes and omits some of them. The data hold some 200,000 clones, with approximately 93% observed a single time. The receptor's source is an adult in good health. The chain couples TRBV5-1 to TRBJ1-4; D uncertain. The sample was peripheral blood, taken on day 0 of AZD1222 vaccination. CDR3 region: CASSPDGRTNEKLFF. CDR3 nucleotides: TGCGCCAGCAGCCCTGATGGGAGGACTAATGAAAAACTGTTTTTT.